The 4 T cell receptor beta chains below all came from one sample that was sequenced in a study of T cell responses to AZD1222 COVID-19 vaccine. The assay was immunoSEQ multiplex PCR, and TCRdb's table has in-frame clones only and misses some. The sample yields some 150,000 clones, 94% seen once. Sequencing used peripheral blood, obtained on day 0 of AZD1222 vaccination. These receptors all come from an adult in good health.

The chain is built from TRBV5-4 and TRBJ1-2, with D maybe TRBD1 (5 bases). This CDR3 is 13 amino acids long. V gave up 4 bases and J gave up 8 bases, with 15 bases separating them. Germline CDR1 SGHNT, CDR2 YYREEE (reference sequence). CDR3: CASSPGTAVGYTF. DNA of the CDR3: TGTGCCAGCAGCCCCGGGACCGCGGTAGGCTACACCTTC.

The V and J genes are TRBV3-1 (or the pseudogene TRBV3-2) and TRBJ2-4; 9 nucleotides line up with TRBD2. CDR1 and CDR2 (germline): LGHDT, YNNKEL (reference sequence). The CDR3 extends over 21 amino acids. The trim removed 8 bases at V and 1 base at J, leaving 24 bases unmatched. CDR3 DNA sequence: TGTGCCAGCTTTGGACTAGCGTCCTGGACGGGTGTTATACTGGCCAAAAACATTCAGTACTTC. Protein product: CASFGLASWTGVILAKNIQYF.

The chain carries TRBV7-9 and TRBJ2-1; no definite D call. V was trimmed by 2 bases and J by 0 bases, leaving 8 bases between them. The CDR3 consists of 15 residues. Germline assignment: CDR1 SEHNR and CDR2 FQNEAQ (reference sequence). The CDR3 is CASSLTPSSYNEQFF. Here the CDR3 DNA reads TGTGCCAGCAGCTTAACCCCTAGCTCCTACAATGAGCAGTTCTTC.

The chain uses TRBV7-9 and TRBJ1-1, with unresolved D. This CDR3 contains 12 residues. The V gene lost 5 bases and the J gene lost 6 bases, with 10 bases spanning the gap. Germline V gives CDR1 SEHNR, CDR2 FQNEAQ (reference sequence). The CDR3 region is CASSTESSEAFF. In DNA form, the CDR3 reads TGTGCCAGCAGCACCGAGTCTTCTGAAGCTTTCTTT.